The clone carrying this T cell receptor (beta chain) was counted ten times or more. Its matching antigen is unknown. The donors were all healthy and Caucasian. This sample was taken from a study of identical twins. General study findings and limits: While abundant cord blood beta clonotypes carried fewer insertions, memory repertoires showed no such pattern.

TCRdb re-analysed the 5' RACE reads in MiXCR, keeping a single row per CDR3 protein. The sample lists around 680,000 distinct CDR3 sequences, under 9% occurring once. In addition, the sample was reused for a study of yellow fever vaccine responses in identical twins. According to that study: As reported, the vaccine T cell response of twins seemed partly convergent and partly personalized.

What was sequenced was PBMCs. The origin of this receptor is a woman between 18 and 29 years old in good health.

CDR3 in amino acids: CASPDRRDSPLHF. As DNA, the CDR3 is TGTGCCAGCCCTGACAGGAGGGATTCACCCCTCCACTTT. The rearrangement joins TRBV2 to TRBJ1-6; D possibly corresponds to TRBD1 (6 bases). CDR3 size: 13 residues. Trimming took 8 bases from V and 8 from J, leaving 13 bases between them. Per germline, CDR1 SNHLY and CDR2 FYNNEI. The full variable domain, rest sourced from reference TRBV2 and TRBJ1-6, is EPEVTQTPSHQVTQMGQEVILRCVPISNHLYFYWYRQILGQKVEFLVSFYNNEISEKSEIFDDQFSVERPDGSNFTLKIRSTKLEDSAMYFCASPDRRDSPLHFGNGTRLTVT.